This T cell receptor (beta chain) was identified in a study of molecular identifiers for immune sequencing clone quantification. At least ten counts were recorded for this clonotype. The antigen is not known. V lost 4 bases to trimming and J lost 1 base, with 13 bases between them. Germline CDR1 reads LNHNV; CDR2 reads YYDKDF (reference sequence). CDR3 size: 15 residues. Study-level results: Clones above 20 RNA copies contained over 98% of effector molecules and under 1% of naive molecules.

Via MiXCR, TCRdb re-called the PCR reads, giving one row per CDR3 protein. The data show tens of thousands of distinct CDR3 sequences, approximately 18% seen once. Isolation of naive CD8 T cells was achieved by sorting on a CD8+CD4-CCR7+CD45RA+ phenotype. The chain is built from TRBV15 and TRBJ2-5, with D perhaps matching TRBD1 or TRBD2 (5 bases each). The clonotype was recovered from a human donor in good health. Some libraries in this study had Jurkat cell RNA spiked in. The sample comprised naive CD8+ T cells from blood, with Jurkat cell RNA spiked in. The subset denotes: FACS-sorted CD8+CD4-CCR7+CD45RA+ naive T cells. CDR3 DNA: TGTGCCACCAGCAAGACAGATGGGAGCCAAGAGACCCAGTACTTC. Amino acid sequence: CATSKTDGSQETQYF.